The source of this TCR beta chain is a study of T cell responses to AZD1222 COVID-19 vaccine (TCRdb year 2021). Describing the broader study: TCR sequencing covered fewer than 250 trial participants: approximately 200 given two doses of AZD1222 and approximately 26 given two doses of MenACWY control vaccine. Trial participants were enrolled by age into subgroups of 18-55, 56-69 and 70-plus years, and around 140, 26 and 57 TCR-sequenced participants, respectively, were included in these subgroups. The study at large found these results: The 56-69-year group was small, and its depth increase did not reach significance, likely because of low power. Spike-specific TCR breadth and depth rose significantly after two AZD1222 doses compared with day 0 and with MenACWY recipients. Most participants were white British and females outnumbered males, and the authors suggested that clonal diversity may have been underestimated. Conclusions about previously exposed vaccinees are limited, since just 5 or 6 AZD1222 recipients were seropositive for SARS-CoV-2 at baseline. Because no day 14 peak-response samples were available, repertoires were characterized only after the peak T cell response. Epitopes outside the regions mutated in the B.1.351 and B.1.1.7 variants were reportedly recognized by nearly half of the unique spike-specific TCRs. The whole spike protein was spanned by vaccine-associated CD4 TCRs, and dominant responses were seen in regions 160-218 and 743-854.

Per the publication, the time point label means: about 28 days (+/-7) after the second vaccine dose. Because spike-specific TCR depth and breadth did not differ between the two schedules, AZD1222 recipients who got a second dose at roughly 4 weeks were pooled with those who got a second dose at roughly 12 weeks. Samples from vaccinated people were obtained from the UK trials COV001 and COV002, which included a single-blind randomized controlled phase 2/3 trial of AZD1222 (ChAdOx1 nCoV-19) in healthy adults. Trial participant PBMC samples were collected at day 0 and day 28 after the second dose for TCRbeta chain sequencing. The CDR3 regions of human TCRbeta chains were analyzed by immunosequencing. The source study handled its data this way. TCRs in the repertoires were matched against a reference library of SARS-CoV-2-specific TCRs that had been generated with the MIRA antigen-specificity platform. Breadth was defined as the fraction of unique TCRs that were SARS-CoV-2-associated, and depth was defined as the fraction of total T cells that were SARS-CoV-2-associated. Each spike-specific TCR was assigned to its reactive spike region and to a CD4 or CD8 class using the MIRA data. Log10-transformed breadth and depth values were compared by one-way ANOVA with Sidak's multiple comparisons tests. Sourced from immuneACCESS, this table was stored by TCRdb with only in-frame sequences that have V and J called. A share of the clones is absent; for the studies checked, an unresolved V gene accounts for under half, and the remainder has no known explanation. Clone size and V and J calls were adopted from that table, with D and trimming inferred from the DNA. The sample table holds roughly 140,000 clones, of which 85% to 90% were seen once. The ten top clones hold about a tenth of the sample.

As concerns this clone: No cognate antigen has been identified for it. Per-base qualities were not stored, and no clone one base away is much larger.

From cysteine to phenylalanine, the CDR3 is 13 amino acids long. The kept DNA is CDR3 alone, 39 bases in frame from the first base. V sheds 4 bases and J sheds 8 bases, leaving 12 bases between their ends. CDR1 and CDR2, per the germline V gene, are MNHEY and SVGEGT. The rearranged chain carries TRBV6-2 or TRBV6-3 and TRBJ2-1; the D gene cannot be resolved beyond TRBD1 or TRBD2, each matching 5 bases. Specimen: peripheral blood, collected 28 days after the second AZD1222 dose. This TCR came from an adult who received the AZD1222 COVID-19 vaccine. The bases are TGTGCCAGCAGTTTGTGGGGGAGCGATGAGCAGTTCTTC. The resulting protein is CASSLWGSDEQFF.